This TCR beta chain appears in the sequencing data of a study of human T cells and chemical hapten exposure. Study overall: Patients were given diphenylcyclopropenone on the scalp weekly across the roughly 25-week study. Patches that contained 0.01% DPC were applied to the upper back and read at 6 days.

Authors' methods: Counting gave a median of around 100,000 TCRs per sample, with values ranging from about 23,224 to 690,600. TCRdb passed the RACE reads through MiXCR, listing each CDR3 protein once. It is TCRdb's table, rather than the study itself, that gives the V and J calls and clone size. This table holds 62,000 or so distinct CDR3 sequences, approximately 9.9% found once. The time point was: pre-sensitization, week 0. Sample treatment: therapeutic diphenylcyclopropenone sensitization with weekly scalp DPC. Non-pregnant alopecia patients aged 18 to 70, suitable for DPC therapy. The CDR3 is 13 residues long. CDR1 is SGHTA, CDR2 FQGNSA, per germline. V lost 2 bases, J lost 7 bases, and 12 bases lay in between. The table lists this clonotype with a few counts.

The TCR sequence derives from a woman in her forties or fifties with alopecia areata. Some clones in this sample may be carry-over from other donors' samples. The sample was whole blood, taken in connection with sensitization to the hapten diphenylcyclopropenone (DPC). The chain links TRBV7-2 to TRBJ2-7; D remains unclear. The CDR3 is CASSLSSAAEQYF. Written as DNA, the CDR3 is TGTGCCAGCAGCTTATCTTCCGCGGCAGAGCAGTACTTC.